The clone carrying this T cell receptor (beta chain) was observed a few times. This sample is drawn from a study of T-cell reconstitution after alpha-beta-depleted transplantation in children. During its preparation, the TCRbeta library received unique molecular identifiers. MiXCR was run by TCRdb on the PCR reads, yielding one entry per CDR3 protein. The data contain 300,000 or so distinct CDR3 sequences, over 8% of them singletons. The CDR3 is 12 residues long. V trimming: 3 bases; J trimming: 2 bases; junction bases outside the gene matches: 0. Germline loops: CDR1 DFQATT, CDR2 SNEGSKA (reference sequence).

This chain links TRBV20-1 with TRBJ2-7; the match to TRBD2 covers 8 bases. The sequencing here drew on PBMCs from the stem cell graft donor, taken from the stem cell graft. This TCR was sampled from a human donor who donated a stem cell graft to a child with SCID. This chain's CDR3 is CSASGGAYEQYF. CDR3 DNA: TGCAGTGCTAGCGGGGGGGCCTACGAGCAGTACTTC.